The present entry profiles one T cell receptor (beta chain) with its context. How the authors handled the data: Reference gene primers were amplified, and this amplification served to estimate nucleated cell counts. Method: immunoSEQ multiplex PCR; TCRdb's copy keeps in-frame clones and lacks some. V and J calls and clone size are as listed in that table; D and trimming were resolved from the DNA. Among hundreds of thousands of clones listed, roughly 89% were seen once. The record originates from a study of blood T cell repertoires in COVID-19. Study-wide context: Samples representing acute and convalescent COVID-19 were sourced from the United States, Italy and Spain. The cDNA or gDNA used as material had been derived from T cells, B-cell-depleted T cells, or PBMCs.

The CDR3 has 14 residues. Germline-derived CDR1 and CDR2 are SGHDN and FVKESK. Between the trimmed V and J ends, which lost 3 bases and 5 bases, there was a span of 10 bases. The receptor comes from a woman aged 25 to 39 with acute or convalescent COVID-19. This chain uses TRBV14 with TRBJ2-2; D gene unclear. Sequenced material: peripheral blood. The CDR3 region is CASSHDYQTGELFF. CDR3 sequence (DNA): TGTGCCAGCAGCCATGATTACCAGACCGGGGAGCTGTTTTTT.